One and the same sample provided the 28 T cell receptor beta chains below, sequenced in a study of T-cell memory formation after mild COVID-19. In TCRdb, the 5' RACE reads were re-called with MiXCR into one record per CDR3 protein. The sample has roughly 480,000 distinct CDR3 sequences; about 23% are singletons. Source material: PBMCs or a T cell subset sorted from them (not recorded which). These TCRs come from an adult woman who had mild COVID-19 (a few samples of this study predate the infection). Cell type and time point are not known.

The rearrangement uses TRBV14 and TRBJ2-6, with 7 bases that match TRBD1. The CDR3 is 15 amino acids. Looked up from germline, CDR1 is SGHDN and CDR2 is FVKESK. The trim removed 3 bases at V and 2 bases at J, leaving 1 base unmatched. CDR3 in DNA: TGTGCCAGCAGCCACGACAGGGCTGGGGCCAACGTCCTGACTTTC. Translated: CASSHDRAGANVLTF.

This clonotype was detected only once. The gene calls are TRBV7-9 and TRBJ2-1; D gene uncertain. Germline CDR1 SEHNR, CDR2 FQNEAQ (reference sequence). V lost 0 bases, J lost 8 bases, and 8 bases lay in between. The CDR3 spans 13 residues. The CDR3 spells CASSLASLDEQFF. CDR3 bases: TGTGCCAGCAGCTTAGCTAGCCTCGATGAGCAGTTCTTC.

The chain uses TRBV4-1 and TRBJ2-7; 7 nucleotides line up with TRBD1. Germline CDR1 is MGHRA and CDR2 is YSYEKL. Losses at the gene ends were 0 bases for V and 5 bases for J; bases not matched to a gene: 7. The CDR3 contains 15 residues. CDR3 in DNA: TGCGCCAGCAGCCAAGATAAGGGGGCATCCCACGAGCAGTACTTC. Its protein is CASSQDKGASHEQYF.

Only a few counts were recorded for this clonotype. The chain links TRBV12-3 or TRBV12-4 to TRBJ2-1; perhaps TRBD2 as D (6 bases). The V end lost 5 bases, the J end lost 7 bases, and 12 bases lay between the germline ends. The CDR3 contains 13 residues. Here the CDR3 DNA reads TGTGCCAGCAGTATGGGACTTCCAAATGAGCAGTTCTTC. Protein product: CASSMGLPNEQFF.

The chain employs TRBV7-9 and TRBJ1-2, with D perhaps matching TRBD1 (5 bases). This CDR3 is 11 amino acids long. V was trimmed by 3 bases and J by 12 bases, leaving 11 bases between them. In germline, CDR1 is SEHNR, CDR2 FQNEAQ (reference sequence). The CDR3 region is CASSFQGGNTF. Written as DNA, the CDR3 is TGTGCCAGCAGCTTTCAGGGAGGTAACACCTTC.

The chain couples TRBV25-1 to TRBJ2-1, with D possibly matching TRBD2 (5 bases). The length of the CDR3 is 13 residues. Germline loops: CDR1 MGHDK, CDR2 SYGVNS. Trimming took 9 bases from V and 2 from J, leaving 11 bases between them. CDR3 coding DNA: TGTGCCAGTATAGGACTGCCCTACAATGAGCAGTTCTTC. Translating it yields CASIGLPYNEQFF.

This rearrangement joins TRBV5-5 to TRBJ2-3; D ambiguous. This CDR3 has 17 residues. Trimming cost V 0 bases and J 5 bases, with 19 bases left between them. CDR1 and CDR2 from the germline V gene are SGHKS and YYEKEE (reference sequence). The CDR3 nucleotides are TGTGCCAGCAGCTTGGGTCACAGAGATCCGGTGTTAGATACGCAGTATTTT. Translation gives CASSLGHRDPVLDTQYF.

This chain uses TRBV12-3 or TRBV12-4 with TRBJ1-5, with 12 bases matching TRBD1. V shed 6 bases, J shed 2 bases, and the junction held 5 bases outside the gene matches. CDR3 size: 16 residues. In nucleotides, the CDR3 is TGTGCCAGCAGCCCGGGACAGGGGGCTGGCAATCAGCCCCAGCATTTT. This translates into CASSPGQGAGNQPQHF.

This clonotype was observed a handful of times. CDR3: CSASGYEQYF. The CDR3 DNA follows: TGCAGTGCTAGTGGGTACGAGCAGTACTTC. The J gene is TRBJ2-7, the V gene TRBV20-1, with D unclear. This CDR3 is 10 amino acids long. Germline loops: CDR1 DFQATT, CDR2 SNEGSKA (reference sequence). V was shortened by 3 bases and J by 4 bases, with 4 bases between the two germline ends.

The gene calls are TRBV7-6 and TRBJ2-2; possibly TRBD1 or TRBD2 for D (5 bases each). The V and J ends lost 6 bases and 7 bases respectively, with 18 bases between them. The CDR3 covers 15 residues. Germline loops: CDR1 SGHVS, CDR2 FNYEAQ. As DNA, the CDR3 is TGTGCCAGCAGGGCTAGGGACCCTTTCAACGGGGAGCTGTTTTTT. Protein product: CASRARDPFNGELFF.

This clonotype was seen a few times. This chain joins TRBV5-1 and TRBJ2-7, with unresolved D. The CDR3 spans 16 residues. Trimming left V 4 bases short and J 4 bases short, with 21 bases between. The germline CDR1 and CDR2 sequences are SGHRS and YFSETQ. This CDR3 is CASSPPPTGPPYEQYF. The CDR3 nucleotides are TGCGCCAGCAGCCCCCCCCCCACCGGGCCGCCATACGAGCAGTACTTC.

Many counts were recorded for this clonotype. This chain uses TRBV7-2 with TRBJ1-5; no definite D call. The V end was cut by 6 bases, the J end by 3 bases, with 6 bases between. Germline values: CDR1 SGHTA, CDR2 FQGNSA. This CDR3 contains 12 residues. The CDR3 DNA reads TGTGCCAGCAGTGACTTCAATCAGCCCCAGCATTTT. Amino acid sequence: CASSDFNQPQHF.

This clonotype has at least ten counts. Compared with germline, one end of the junction differs, possibly owing to a read error. The DNA of the CDR3 is TGTGCCAGCAGCCTAGCCGGGACTAGCGGGTACAATGAGCAGTTCTTC. Protein sequence: CASSLAGTSGYNEQFF. The rearrangement links TRBV5-1 to TRBJ2-1; TRBD2 aligns across 12 bases. Germline assignment: CDR1 SGHRS and CDR2 YFSETQ. The CDR3 totals 16 residues.

Only a few counts were recorded for this clonotype. The rearrangement uses TRBV27 and TRBJ2-3; D not certain. The V gene's germline CDR1 is MNHEY and CDR2 SMNVEV (reference sequence). This CDR3 has 12 amino acids. Trimming took 6 bases from V and 4 from J, leaving 8 bases between them. CDR3 sequence reads: CASSPFADTQYF. The CDR3, as DNA: TGTGCCAGCAGCCCGTTTGCAGATACGCAGTATTTT.

The chain couples TRBV5-1 to TRBJ1-1; D is unclear. Germline CDR1 SGHRS, CDR2 YFSETQ. This CDR3 contains 14 residues. The V gene lost 0 bases and the J gene lost 0 bases, with 6 bases spanning the gap. The CDR3 here is CASSLVTLNTEAFF. The CDR3 DNA reads TGCGCCAGCAGCTTGGTCACATTGAACACTGAAGCTTTCTTT.

This clonotype has ten or more counts. V usage is TRBV28 and J usage is TRBJ2-7, with D unresolved. Per the germline V gene, CDR1 is MDHEN and CDR2 is SYDVKM. V dropped 5 bases and J dropped 3 bases, with 2 bases sitting between them. The CDR3 has 10 amino acids. The CDR3 DNA reads TGTGCCAGCAGTAACTACGAGCAGTACTTC. It specifies CASSNYEQYF.

The CDR3 DNA sequence: TGCGCCAGCAGCATACTAGCGGGGTCCTACAATGAGCAGTTCTTC. This encodes CASSILAGSYNEQFF. The chain recombines TRBV5-1 with TRBJ2-1; 10 bases align to TRBD2. The CDR3 spans 15 residues. From germline, CDR1 is SGHRS and CDR2 YFSETQ. With V trimmed by 4 bases and J by 1 base, 2 bases remained unmatched. The complete variable domain, with remaining parts taken from reference TRBV5-1 and TRBJ2-1, reads KAGVTQTPRYLIKTRGQQVTLSCSPISGHRSVSWYQQTPGQGLQFLFEYFSETQRNKGNFPGRFSGRQFSNSRSEMNVSTLELGDSALYLCASSILAGSYNEQFFGPGTRLTVL.

This clonotype was seen a few times. The CDR3 end shows no conserved phenylalanine or tryptophan, and so a read error is likely. The limits of the CDR3 on the DNA are not certain, so only TCRdb's listed CDR3 is given. This sequence joins TRBV24-1 and TRBJ2-7; the table's TRBD2 call for D was not verified on the DNA. Germline-derived CDR1 and CDR2 are KGHDR and SFDVKD. With termini counted, the CDR3 has 12 amino acids. The CDR3 region is CATSDPGLAGVI.

This clonotype was seen more than once but under ten times. This chain connects TRBV19 to TRBJ2-3; D is perhaps TRBD1 (5 bases). Germline V CDR1 and CDR2: LNHDA, SQIVND (reference sequence). Deletions cut 7 bases from V and 6 bases from J, with 17 bases between. The CDR3 consists of 14 residues. The CDR3 sequence is CASTPGQLSDTQYF. CDR3 bases: TGTGCCAGTACCCCCGGACAACTAAGTGATACGCAGTATTTT.

Only a few counts were recorded for this clonotype. The V and J genes are TRBV29-1 and TRBJ2-5; D might be TRBD1 (5 bases). CDR1 and CDR2 (germline): SQVTM, ANQGSEA. Trimming cost V 3 bases and J 4 bases, with 9 bases left between them. This CDR3 has 12 residues. The CDR3 DNA sequence: TGCAGCGTTGACCGGCAGGGAGAGACCCAGTACTTC. Residues: CSVDRQGETQYF.

This clonotype was counted only a few times. As DNA, the CDR3 is TGTGCCAGCAGTGAGTTGGGCAATACCGGGGAGCTGTTTTTT. Translation gives CASSELGNTGELFF. V is TRBV2 and J is TRBJ2-2; D unresolved. The CDR3 sequence is 14 residues long. Germline V CDR1 and CDR2: SNHLY, FYNNEI. Between the trimmed V and J ends, which lost 3 bases and 5 bases, there was a span of 10 bases.

This rearrangement joins TRBV2 to TRBJ1-5; D gene ambiguous. Trimming cost V 7 bases and J 1 base, with 11 bases left between them. Germline assignment: CDR1 SNHLY and CDR2 FYNNEI. The CDR3 sequence is 14 residues long. CDR3 region: CASIGDSSNQPQHF. CDR3 coding DNA: TGTGCCAGCATAGGTGACTCGAGCAATCAGCCCCAGCATTTT.

In its sample, this clonotype was seen a few times. V usage is TRBV14 and J usage is TRBJ2-1; D may be TRBD1 or TRBD2 (6 bases each). The CDR3 covers 16 residues. Germline values: CDR1 SGHDN, CDR2 FVKESK. The ends were cut back, 6 bases at V and 6 bases at J, with 21 bases in the middle. DNA for the CDR3: TGTGCCAGCAGACGAAACCCAGGGGCCGGGGGCAATGAGCAGTTCTTC. Protein sequence: CASRRNPGAGGNEQFF.

This sequence joins TRBV18 and TRBJ1-2, with a tentative D call TRBD1 (6 bases). The CDR3 extends over 14 amino acids. Trimming removed 5 bases at V and 2 bases at J, with 12 bases between. Germline loops: CDR1 KGHSH, CDR2 LQKENI. CDR3 in amino acids: CASSFYRENYGYTF. The DNA for the CDR3 is TGTGCCAGCTCATTTTACAGGGAAAACTATGGCTACACCTTC.

This clonotype was observed a handful of times. The chain employs TRBV7-8 and TRBJ2-6, with D perhaps TRBD1 (5 bases). The V end was cut by 5 bases, the J end by 3 bases, with 11 bases between. The CDR3 consists of 15 residues. Germline V lookup: CDR1 SGHVS, CDR2 FQNEAQ. This CDR3 reads CASSPTGFGANVLTF. The CDR3 nucleotides are TGTGCCAGCAGCCCAACAGGTTTTGGGGCCAACGTCCTGACTTTC.

This clonotype was recorded a few times. The chain combines TRBV18 with TRBJ2-1; D unresolved. Trimming left V 4 bases short and J 6 bases short, with 10 bases between. This CDR3 contains 13 residues. Germline V gene data show CDR1 as KGHSH and CDR2 as LQKENI. The CDR3 DNA sequence: TGTGCCAGCTCACTTGTGCGGAGCAATGAGCAGTTCTTC. It yields the protein CASSLVRSNEQFF.

J is TRBJ2-7 and V is TRBV5-1; possibly TRBD1 for D (6 bases). The germline gives CDR1 SGHRS, CDR2 YFSETQ. CDR3 length: 14 amino acids. V dropped 0 bases and J dropped 6 bases, with 13 bases sitting between them. CDR3 coding DNA: TGCGCCAGCAGCTTGGACAGGGAGATTCGCGAGCAGTACTTC. It specifies CASSLDREIREQYF.

The table lists this clonotype with a few counts. This chain connects TRBV7-9 to TRBJ2-2; 9 bases are shared with TRBD1. V was pared by 6 bases and J by 6 bases, with 11 bases of the junction left unmatched. CDR3 length: 16 residues. Germline V lookup: CDR1 SEHNR, CDR2 FQNEAQ (reference sequence). CDR3: CASSYGTGIFSGELFF. In DNA, the CDR3 is TGTGCCAGCAGTTATGGGACAGGGATTTTCTCCGGGGAGCTGTTTTTT.